This T cell receptor beta chain was captured in a study of T-cell reconstitution after alpha-beta-depleted transplantation in children. TCRbeta library construction was performed incorporating unique molecular identifiers. TCRdb processed the PCR reads anew with MiXCR; each CDR3 protein has one entry. In the table there are about 300,000 distinct CDR3 sequences, less than 9.5% of which are singletons. Findings and limits, study-wide: Once a year had passed after transplant, T-cell counts and diversity came mostly from newly produced T cells. The study reportedly traced alpha-beta T cells about two months after transplant to several hundred expanded graft clones. Certain patients had high TCRbeta diversity at day 60, and it came from recipient T cells and thymic progenitors that survived.

Trimming took off 2 bases at V and 0 bases at J, with 12 bases between the two ends. This CDR3 has 16 residues. Per the germline V gene, CDR1 is WSHSY and CDR2 is SAAADI. This clonotype was counted ten times or more. Its antigen remains unidentified. The TCR was taken from a female patient aged 2-9 years who had a stem cell transplant for Fanconi anemia, so the T cells may come from the graft donor. The chain employs TRBV10-2 and TRBJ2-3; no reliable D call. Here the sequenced sample was peripheral blood, taken 360 days after TCRalphabeta/CD19-depleted stem cell transplant. The CDR3 DNA sequence: TGCGCCAGCAGTGAGCCCGGAGCGATCAGCACAGATACGCAGTATTTT. It specifies CASSEPGAISTDTQYF.